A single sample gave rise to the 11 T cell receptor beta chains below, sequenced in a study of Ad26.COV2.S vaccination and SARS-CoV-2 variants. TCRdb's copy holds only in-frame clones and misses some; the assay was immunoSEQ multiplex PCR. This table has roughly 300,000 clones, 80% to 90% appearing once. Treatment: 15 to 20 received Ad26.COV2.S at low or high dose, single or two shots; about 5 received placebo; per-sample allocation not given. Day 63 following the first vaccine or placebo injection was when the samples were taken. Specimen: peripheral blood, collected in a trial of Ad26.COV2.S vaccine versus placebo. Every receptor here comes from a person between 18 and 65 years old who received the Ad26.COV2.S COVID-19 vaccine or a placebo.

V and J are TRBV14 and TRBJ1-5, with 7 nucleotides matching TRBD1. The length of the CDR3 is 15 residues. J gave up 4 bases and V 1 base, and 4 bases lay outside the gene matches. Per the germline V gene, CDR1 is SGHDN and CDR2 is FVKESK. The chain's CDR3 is CASSQGGTANQPQHF. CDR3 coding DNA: TGTGCCAGCAGCCAAGGAGGGACAGCAAATCAGCCCCAGCATTTT.

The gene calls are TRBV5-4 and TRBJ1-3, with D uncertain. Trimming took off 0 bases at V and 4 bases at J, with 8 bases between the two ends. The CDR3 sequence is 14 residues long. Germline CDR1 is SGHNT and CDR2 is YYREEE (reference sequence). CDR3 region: CASSLGQIGNTIYF. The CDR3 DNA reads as TGTGCCAGCAGCTTGGGGCAGATAGGAAACACCATATATTTT.

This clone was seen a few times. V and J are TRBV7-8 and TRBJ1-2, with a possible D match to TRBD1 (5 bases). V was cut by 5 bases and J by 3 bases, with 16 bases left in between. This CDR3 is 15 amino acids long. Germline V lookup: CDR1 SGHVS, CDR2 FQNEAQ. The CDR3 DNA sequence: TGTGCCAGCAGCCTAGGGTCGCAGGGTGACTATGGCTACACCTTC. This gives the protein CASSLGSQGDYGYTF.

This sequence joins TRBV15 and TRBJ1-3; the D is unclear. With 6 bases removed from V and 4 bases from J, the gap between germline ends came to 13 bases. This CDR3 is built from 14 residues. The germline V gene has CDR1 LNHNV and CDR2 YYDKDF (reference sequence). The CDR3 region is CATRGRVGGNTIYF. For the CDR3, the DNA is TGTGCCACCAGAGGTCGGGTGGGGGGAAACACCATATATTTT.

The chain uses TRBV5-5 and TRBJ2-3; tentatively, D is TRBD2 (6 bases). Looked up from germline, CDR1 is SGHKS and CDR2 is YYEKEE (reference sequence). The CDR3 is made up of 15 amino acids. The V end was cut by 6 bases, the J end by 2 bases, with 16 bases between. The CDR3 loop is CASTLPGGVTDTQYF. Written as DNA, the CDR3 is TGTGCCAGCACCCTGCCCGGCGGGGTCACAGATACGCAGTATTTT.

The CDR3 bases are TGTGCCAGCAGTGTGGGACAGGGGATTTCCATCTATGGCTACACCTTC. Translated: CASSVGQGISIYGYTF. The rearrangement joins TRBV2 to TRBJ1-2; TRBD1 matches at 10 bases. The germline V gene has CDR1 SNHLY and CDR2 FYNNEI. CDR3 size: 16 residues. V dropped 4 bases and J dropped 4; count of bases not matched to a gene: 9. The variable domain in full, completed from reference TRBV2 and TRBJ1-2, reads EPEVTQTPSHQVTQMGQEVILRCVPISNHLYFYWYRQILGQKVEFLVSFYNNEISEKSEIFDDQFSVERPDGSNFTLKIRSTKLEDSAMYFCASSVGQGISIYGYTFGSGTRLTVV.

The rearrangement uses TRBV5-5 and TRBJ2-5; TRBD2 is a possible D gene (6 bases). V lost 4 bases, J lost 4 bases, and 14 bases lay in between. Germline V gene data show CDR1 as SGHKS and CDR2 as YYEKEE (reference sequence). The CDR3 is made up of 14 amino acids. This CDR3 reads CASSGLTRGETQYF. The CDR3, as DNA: TGTGCCAGCAGCGGATTGACTAGAGGAGAGACCCAGTACTTC. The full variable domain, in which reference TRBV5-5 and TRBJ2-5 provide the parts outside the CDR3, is DAGVTQSPTHLIKTRGQQVTLRCSPISGHKSVSWYQQVLGQGPQFIFQYYEKEERGRGNFPDRFSARQFPNYSSELNVNALLLGDSALYLCASSGLTRGETQYFGPGTRLLVL.

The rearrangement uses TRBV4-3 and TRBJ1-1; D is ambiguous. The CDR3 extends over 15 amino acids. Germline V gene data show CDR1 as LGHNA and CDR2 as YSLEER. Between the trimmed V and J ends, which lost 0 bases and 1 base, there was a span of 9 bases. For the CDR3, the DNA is TGCGCCAGCAGCCAAGACCAGTGGGGGAACACTGAAGCTTTCTTT. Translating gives CASSQDQWGNTEAFF.

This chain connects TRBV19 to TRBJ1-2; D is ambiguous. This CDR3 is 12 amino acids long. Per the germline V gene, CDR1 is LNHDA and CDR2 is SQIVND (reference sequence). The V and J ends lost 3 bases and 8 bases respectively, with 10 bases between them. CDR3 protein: CASSIGPGGYTF. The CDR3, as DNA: TGTGCCAGTAGTATTGGGCCGGGAGGCTACACCTTC. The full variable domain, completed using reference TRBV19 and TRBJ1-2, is DGGITQSPKYLFRKEGQNVTLSCEQNLNHDAMYWYRQDPGQGLRLIYYSQIVNDFQKGDIAEGYSVSREKKESFPLTVTSAQKNPTAFYLCASSIGPGGYTFGSGTRLTVV.

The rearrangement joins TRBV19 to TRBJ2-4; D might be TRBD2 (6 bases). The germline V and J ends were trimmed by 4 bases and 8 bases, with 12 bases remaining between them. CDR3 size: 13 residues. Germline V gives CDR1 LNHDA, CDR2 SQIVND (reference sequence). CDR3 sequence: CASSNRERDIQYF. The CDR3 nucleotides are TGTGCCAGTAGTAACCGGGAGAGGGACATTCAGTACTTC. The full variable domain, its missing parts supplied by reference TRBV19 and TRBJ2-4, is DGGITQSPKYLFRKEGQNVTLSCEQNLNHDAMYWYRQDPGQGLRLIYYSQIVNDFQKGDIAEGYSVSREKKESFPLTVTSAQKNPTAFYLCASSNRERDIQYFGAGTRLSVL.

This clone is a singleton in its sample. The CDR3 DNA follows: TGCGCCAGCAGCCAAGAGCGACAGCTAACCTACGAGCAGTACTTC. The encoded protein is CASSQERQLTYEQYF. V gene TRBV4-1 combines with J gene TRBJ2-7, with D perhaps matching TRBD1 (5 bases). Deletions cut 0 bases from V and 2 bases from J, with 11 bases between. The CDR3 length is 15 residues. The germline V gene has CDR1 MGHRA and CDR2 YSYEKL.